Described below is a single T cell receptor beta chain sequence and its context. This record comes from a study of blood T cell repertoires in COVID-19. About the research overall: Spain, Italy and the United States supplied samples that represented acute and convalescent COVID-19. Nucleic acid was either cDNA or gDNA, and it came from T cells, B-cell-depleted T cells, or PBMCs.

How the authors handled the data: Reference gene primer amplification yielded estimated nucleated cell counts. The method was immunoSEQ multiplex PCR; TCRdb's version includes in-frame clones alone and lacks a portion of them. V, J and clone size are those of that table, while D and trimming were read from the DNA. The sample includes 200,000 to 300,000 clones, 75% to 85% of them seen just once. V shed 5 bases and J shed 0 bases, with 14 bases lying between them. Germline V gene lookup returns CDR1 SEHNR and CDR2 FQNEAQ (reference sequence). The CDR3 has 16 amino acids. The chain is built from TRBV7-9 and TRBJ1-3; D gene ambiguous. This receptor was obtained from a man aged 35 to 55 who had recovered from COVID-19. The source material was peripheral blood. The DNA for the CDR3 is TGTGCCAGCAGCCCTCCGGGAATTAGCTCTGGAAACACCATATATTTT. It codes for CASSPPGISSGNTIYF.